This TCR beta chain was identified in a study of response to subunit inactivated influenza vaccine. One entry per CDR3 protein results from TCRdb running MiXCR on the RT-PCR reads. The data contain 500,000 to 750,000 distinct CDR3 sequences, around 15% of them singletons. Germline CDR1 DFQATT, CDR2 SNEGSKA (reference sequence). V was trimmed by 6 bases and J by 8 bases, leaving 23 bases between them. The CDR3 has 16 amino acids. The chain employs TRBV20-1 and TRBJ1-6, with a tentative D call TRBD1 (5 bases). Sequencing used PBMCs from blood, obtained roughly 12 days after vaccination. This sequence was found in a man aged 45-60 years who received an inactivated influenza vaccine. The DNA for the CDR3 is TGCAGTGCCCCCCTTCGTGGGTCAGGGTATGATTCACCCCTCCACTTT. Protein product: CSAPLRGSGYDSPLHF.